The 14 T cell receptor beta chains below were found in one sample sequenced in a study of neoadjuvant nivolumab and ipilimumab in lung cancer. Produced via immunoSEQ multiplex PCR; TCRdb's table is partial and in-frame only. The table has roughly 18,000 clones, about nine tenths seen once; the top ten hold roughly 2%. This sample comprised peripheral blood, obtained before neoadjuvant nivolumab, alone or with ipilimumab. The receptors shown here come from an adult with non-small cell lung cancer.

In its sample, this clone was seen once. The V call is TRBV29-1, the J call TRBJ2-3; 10 bases align to TRBD2. This CDR3 region has 14 residues. With 6 bases clipped from V and 5 bases from J, the junction kept 8 bases outside the gene matches. Germline loops: CDR1 SQVTM, CDR2 ANQGSEA. CDR3 residues: CSVRLSGREDTQYF. CDR3 bases: TGCAGCGTGCGACTGAGCGGGAGGGAAGATACGCAGTATTTT.

J is TRBJ1-1 and V is TRBV7-9, with 9 bases fitting TRBD1. This CDR3 has 17 amino acids. CDR1 and CDR2 from the germline V gene are SEHNR and FQNEAQ (reference sequence). After removal of 1 base from V and 0 bases from J, the junction contained 6 bases not matched to a gene. CDR3 sequence: CASSLVGQGTMNTEAFF. The CDR3 region has the DNA TGTGCCAGCAGCTTAGTCGGACAGGGGACCATGAACACTGAAGCTTTCTTT.

The J gene is TRBJ2-2, the V gene TRBV6-5, with D perhaps matching TRBD1 (5 bases). Germline V lookup: CDR1 MNHEY, CDR2 SVGAGI. V shed 6 bases and J shed 8 bases, with 10 bases lying between them. This CDR3 spans 12 amino acids. The CDR3 coding sequence is TGTGCCAGCAGACAGCAGGGAGGGGAGCTGTTTTTT. Translation gives CASRQQGGELFF.

The CDR3 DNA reads TGTGCCAGCAGCTCTCCGGGACTACCTTACAATGAGCAGTTCTTC. It specifies CASSSPGLPYNEQFF. This rearrangement joins TRBV7-9 to TRBJ2-1; 7 bases align to TRBD2. Germline V gives CDR1 SEHNR, CDR2 FQNEAQ (reference sequence). This CDR3 has 15 residues. The J segment lost 4 bases and the V segment lost 4 bases, leaving 7 bases of the junction unmatched.

The rearrangement links TRBV18 to TRBJ1-3; D might be TRBD1 (6 bases). Deletions cut 3 bases from V and 4 bases from J, with 16 bases between. The CDR3 consists of 16 residues. CDR1 is KGHSH, CDR2 LQKENI, per germline. The CDR3 protein is CASSPNTGLAGNTIYF. CDR3 nucleotides: TGTGCCAGCTCACCGAACACAGGGCTAGCAGGAAACACCATATATTTT.

The chain is built from TRBV18 and TRBJ2-1; 12 positions agree with TRBD2. CDR3 size: 17 residues. The trim removed 3 bases at V and 5 bases at J, leaving 8 bases unmatched. The germline V gene has CDR1 KGHSH and CDR2 LQKENI. CDR3 amino acids: CASSPRVSSGGDNEQFF. The CDR3 DNA is TGTGCCAGCTCACCCCGCGTTTCTAGCGGGGGGGACAATGAGCAGTTCTTC.

The CDR3 DNA is TGTGCCAGCAGTGCGGGACAGGGACGCGAGCAGTACTTC. This encodes CASSAGQGREQYF. The chain uses TRBV6-5 and TRBJ2-7; 9 positions agree with TRBD1. Trimming took 5 bases from V and 6 from J; bases not matched to a gene: 5. Germline V gives CDR1 MNHEY, CDR2 SVGAGI. The CDR3 spans 13 residues.

The gene calls are TRBV7-2 and TRBJ2-6, with TRBD1 matching 9 bases. Germline values: CDR1 SGHTA, CDR2 FQGNSA. This CDR3 region has 15 residues. Trimming cost V 8 bases and J 1 base; bases outside gene matches: 3. The CDR3, as DNA: TGTGCCAGCCGGGACAGGGTATCTGGGGCCAACGTCCTGACTTTC. As protein: CASRDRVSGANVLTF.

V is TRBV30 and J is TRBJ1-1, with D tentatively TRBD1 (5 bases). The CDR3 contains 13 residues. Germline lookup yields CDR1 GTSNPN and CDR2 SVGIG (reference sequence). The CDR3 sequence: CAGKGTVSTEAFF. For the CDR3, the DNA is TGTGCTGGGAAAGGGACGGTTAGCACTGAAGCTTTCTTT.

J is TRBJ1-3 and V is TRBV9, with D hard to call. Germline V gives CDR1 SGDLS, CDR2 YYNGEE. This CDR3 has 15 residues. With 4 bases removed from V and 4 bases from J, the gap between germline ends came to 15 bases. CDR3 sequence reads: CASSPHSVPGNTIYF. The DNA of the CDR3 is TGTGCCAGCAGCCCCCACAGCGTACCAGGAAACACCATATATTTT.

The chain is built from TRBV30 and TRBJ2-2, with D possibly matching TRBD2 (5 bases). V dropped 8 bases and J dropped 4 bases, with 17 bases sitting between them. This CDR3 has 14 amino acids. Germline V gene data show CDR1 as GTSNPN and CDR2 as SVGIG (reference sequence). CDR3 nucleotides: TGTGCCGTACTAAGCGGAGATACCACCGGGGAGCTGTTTTTT. It encodes CAVLSGDTTGELFF.

This sequence joins TRBV18 and TRBJ2-5; maybe TRBD2 (6 bases). There are 14 residues in the CDR3. The germline CDR1 and CDR2 sequences are KGHSH and LQKENI. Trimming removed 0 bases at V and 4 bases at J, with 9 bases between. The CDR3 sequence is CASSPPGSPETQYF. In nucleotides, the CDR3 is TGTGCCAGCTCACCACCCGGGAGCCCAGAGACCCAGTACTTC.

The genes are TRBV29-1 and TRBJ2-3; no firm D call. Trimming cost V 6 bases and J 1 base, with 8 bases left between them. Germline CDR1 SQVTM, CDR2 ANQGSEA. This CDR3 has 12 amino acids. The CDR3 coding sequence is TGCAGCGTAGAGAAACGCACAGATACGCAGTATTTT. Translating gives CSVEKRTDTQYF.

This sequence joins TRBV5-1 and TRBJ2-1, with D unresolved. Looked up from germline, CDR1 is SGHRS and CDR2 is YFSETQ. This CDR3 contains 15 residues. Deletions cut 0 bases from V and 5 bases from J, with 12 bases between. The CDR3 loop is CASSLASTRNNEQFF. In nucleotides, the CDR3 is TGCGCCAGCAGCTTGGCTTCCACCCGGAACAATGAGCAGTTCTTC.